Presented here are 21 T cell receptor beta chains from one specimen sequenced in a study of T cell changes during pregnancy in multiple sclerosis. Only in-frame clones appear in the TCRdb table, and some are missing; sequencing was by immunoSEQ multiplex PCR. The sample comprises more than 90,000 clones, more than 85% of which are singletons, and less than 2% rests with the top ten. The sequencing used peripheral blood, collected in the third trimester of pregnancy. These receptors were obtained from a female donor with multiple sclerosis, enrolled in a pregnancy study.

The chain carries TRBV9 and TRBJ1-4; tentative D call: TRBD1 (5 bases). Trimming removed 0 bases from V and 5 bases from J, with 11 bases in between. CDR1 is SGDLS, CDR2 YYNGEE, per germline. This CDR3 spans 15 amino acids. The CDR3 coding sequence is TGTGCCAGCAGCGTAGCTACGGGGGGGAATGAAAAACTGTTTTTT. Protein: CASSVATGGNEKLFF.

V is TRBV5-1 and J is TRBJ2-3; D is ambiguous. The germline V gene has CDR1 SGHRS and CDR2 YFSETQ. Trimming stripped 0 bases from V and 2 bases from J, with 4 bases between. This CDR3 contains 13 residues. The CDR3 loop is CASSLADTDTQYF. CDR3 DNA: TGCGCCAGCAGCTTGGCAGACACAGATACGCAGTATTTT.

This chain uses TRBV14 with TRBJ2-2; 9 nucleotides line up with TRBD2. The CDR3 has 19 amino acids. V lost 4 bases to trimming and J lost 1 base; unmatched junction nucleotides: 13. The germline gives CDR1 SGHDN, CDR2 FVKESK. CDR3 residues: CASSLRTGSGGLNTGELFF. The CDR3 nucleotides are TGTGCCAGCAGCCTAAGGACGGGTAGCGGGGGCCTGAACACCGGGGAGCTGTTTTTT.

The sample holds a few counts of this clone. The chain has TRBV5-1 and TRBJ1-5; D call uncertain. V lost 5 bases to trimming and J lost 2 bases, with 11 bases between them. Germline V lookup: CDR1 SGHRS, CDR2 YFSETQ. The CDR3 is made up of 14 amino acids. The CDR3 bases are TGCGCCAGCAGTTTACTCGGGGGCAATCAGCCCCAGCATTTT. Its protein product is CASSLLGGNQPQHF.

The chain couples TRBV19 to TRBJ2-1; 10 nucleotides match TRBD1. This CDR3 has 15 amino acids. Losses at the gene ends were 5 bases for V and 2 bases for J; bases not matched to a gene: 3. Germline CDR1 is LNHDA and CDR2 is SQIVND (reference sequence). The CDR3 is CASSLGQGAYNEQFF. The DNA of the CDR3 is TGTGCCAGTAGTTTAGGACAGGGGGCCTACAATGAGCAGTTCTTC. Variable domain in full (rest from reference TRBV19 and TRBJ2-1): DGGITQSPKYLFRKEGQNVTLSCEQNLNHDAMYWYRQDPGQGLRLIYYSQIVNDFQKGDIAEGYSVSREKKESFPLTVTSAQKNPTAFYLCASSLGQGAYNEQFFGPGTRLTVL.

This clone has just one count. The rearrangement joins TRBV6-1 to TRBJ2-6; 7 nucleotides match TRBD2. Germline trimming cut 5 bases from V and 5 bases from J; bases unmatched to any gene: 6. Germline V lookup: CDR1 MNHNS, CDR2 SASEGT. CDR3 length: 15 amino acids. In DNA form, the CDR3 reads TGTGCCAGCAGTCCCCCCGGGACTAGGGCCAACGTCCTGACTTTC. Its translation is CASSPPGTRANVLTF.

The rearrangement joins TRBV30 to TRBJ2-4, with 7 bases fitting TRBD2. This CDR3 is 10 amino acids long. The V gene's germline CDR1 is GTSNPN and CDR2 SVGIG (reference sequence). CDR3 in amino acids: CAGGGPGQYF. In DNA form, the CDR3 reads TGTGCTGGGGGAGGGCCGGGTCAGTACTTC. Complete variable domain (other parts from reference TRBV30 and TRBJ2-4): SQTIHQWPATLVQPVGSPLSLECTVEGTSNPNLYWYRQAAGRGLQLLFYSVGIGQISSEVPQNLSASRPQDRQFILSSKKLLLSDSGFYLCAGGGPGQYFGAGTRLSVL.

The chain joins TRBV11-2 to TRBJ2-1; 15 bases match TRBD2. This CDR3 has 15 amino acids. Germline loops: CDR1 SGHAT, CDR2 FQNNGV. With V trimmed by 7 bases and J by 8 bases, 6 bases remained unmatched. The CDR3 here is CASTRTSGRAYEQFF. The DNA for the CDR3 is TGTGCCAGCACCCGGACTAGCGGGAGGGCCTATGAGCAGTTCTTC.

The chain uses TRBV7-2 and TRBJ1-3; 7 positions match TRBD1. Germline trimming cut 5 bases from V and 0 bases from J; bases unmatched to any gene: 1. Germline-derived CDR1 and CDR2 are SGHTA and FQGNSA. The CDR3 is 14 amino acids. The CDR3 nucleotides read TGTGCCAGCAGCCGGGACAGCTCTGGAAACACCATATATTTT. Amino acid sequence: CASSRDSSGNTIYF. The variable domain in full, with the rest retrieved from reference TRBV7-2 and TRBJ1-3, is GAGVSQSPSNKVTEKGKDVELRCDPISGHTALYWYRQSLGQGLEFLIYFQGNSAPDKSGLPSDRFSAERTGGSVSTLTIQRTQQEDSAVYLCASSRDSSGNTIYFGEGSWLTVV.

This sequence joins TRBV5-1 and TRBJ2-3, with 11 nucleotides matching TRBD2. CDR1 SGHRS and CDR2 YFSETQ come from the germline V gene. The V segment lost 4 bases and the J segment 0 bases; nucleotides outside the gene matches: 4. This CDR3 is built from 16 residues. The CDR3 is CASSPRTSGSTDTQYF. The CDR3 nucleotides are TGCGCCAGCAGCCCCCGGACTAGCGGGAGCACAGATACGCAGTATTTT. Together with reference TRBV5-1 and TRBJ2-3, the CDR3 gives the full variable domain: KAGVTQTPRYLIKTRGQQVTLSCSPISGHRSVSWYQQTPGQGLQFLFEYFSETQRNKGNFPGRFSGRQFSNSRSEMNVSTLELGDSALYLCASSPRTSGSTDTQYFGPGTRLTVL.

The chain combines TRBV30 with TRBJ2-3, with a possible D match to TRBD2 (6 bases). V shed 2 bases and J shed 6 bases, with 21 bases lying between them. Germline CDR1 and CDR2: GTSNPN and SVGIG (reference sequence). The CDR3 has 16 residues. The CDR3 sequence: CAWSLAPQAGWDTQYF. The CDR3 DNA sequence: TGTGCCTGGAGTCTAGCCCCCCAAGCGGGTTGGGATACGCAGTATTTT.

This clone came up once. The chain joins TRBV6-1 to TRBJ2-3; D is ambiguous. The CDR3 is made up of 14 amino acids. Trimming stripped 5 bases from V and 8 bases from J, with 17 bases between. Germline CDR1 MNHNS, CDR2 SASEGT. In DNA, the CDR3 is TGTGCCAGCAGTCCCCTTGACGGAGTAAGTACGCAGTATTTT. It translates to CASSPLDGVSTQYF.

The V gene is TRBV7-9, the J gene TRBJ2-7; D is perhaps TRBD1 (5 bases). The V and J ends lost 0 bases and 9 bases respectively, with 9 bases between them. CDR3 length: 12 residues. Germline values: CDR1 SEHNR, CDR2 FQNEAQ (reference sequence). The CDR3 here is CASSLAGVGQYF. CDR3 DNA: TGTGCCAGCAGCTTAGCAGGGGTGGGGCAGTACTTC.

The chain uses TRBV6-5 and TRBJ2-7; 7 bases map to TRBD2. Germline CDR1 and CDR2: MNHEY and SVGAGI. The CDR3 length is 16 residues. J was trimmed by 4 bases and V by 2 bases; bases with no gene match: 11. CDR3 protein: CASSYGWGGRQYEQYF. In DNA form, the CDR3 reads TGTGCCAGCAGTTACGGGTGGGGGGGTAGACAGTACGAGCAGTACTTC.

The rearrangement uses TRBV9 and TRBJ2-7, with D perhaps matching TRBD1 (5 bases). The V gene's germline CDR1 is SGDLS and CDR2 YYNGEE. This CDR3 has 13 residues. V was shortened by 1 base and J by 6 bases, with 11 bases between the two germline ends. The CDR3 region is CASSVIAGSEQYF. In DNA form, the CDR3 reads TGTGCCAGCAGCGTAATAGCAGGGTCCGAGCAGTACTTC.

The rearrangement uses TRBV7-2 and TRBJ1-1; 9 nucleotides match TRBD1. Trimming cost V 11 bases and J 8 bases; bases outside gene matches: 12. Germline CDR1 reads SGHTA; CDR2 reads FQGNSA. This CDR3 comprises 13 residues. CDR3 sequence (DNA): TGTGCCGGAGGGGCGACAGGGGGAGTGGAAGCTTTCTTT. This translates into CAGGATGGVEAFF.

The chain employs TRBV5-1 and TRBJ2-5, with a tentative D call TRBD1 (6 bases). Between the trimmed V and J ends, which lost 4 bases and 6 bases, there was a span of 19 bases. Germline V CDR1 and CDR2: SGHRS, YFSETQ. This CDR3 spans 15 amino acids. In DNA, the CDR3 is TGCGCCAGCAGCAAGAGGGGGACGGGGATACAGACCCAGTACTTC. This translates into CASSKRGTGIQTQYF.

The chain is built from TRBV5-5 and TRBJ1-6; possible D gene TRBD1, 5 bases. There are 19 residues in the CDR3. V lost 0 bases, J lost 5 bases, and 21 bases lay in between. CDR1 and CDR2 (germline): SGHKS, YYEKEE (reference sequence). DNA for the CDR3: TGTGCCAGCAGCTTGGCCGTGGACACACCAATCCTTAATAATTCACCCCTCCACTTT. This gives the protein CASSLAVDTPILNNSPLHF.

This chain connects TRBV27 to TRBJ2-2; no firm D call. Germline V gene sequence: CDR1 MNHEY, CDR2 SMNVEV (reference sequence). The CDR3 has 11 residues. The germline V and J ends were trimmed by 4 bases and 7 bases, with 4 bases remaining between them. CDR3 region: CASSSGGELFF. The CDR3 DNA follows: TGTGCCAGCAGTTCCGGCGGGGAGCTGTTTTTT.

The chain employs TRBV2 and TRBJ1-1, with unresolved D. Trimming pared 11 bases from V and 1 base from J, leaving 17 bases between. CDR3 length: 14 amino acids. The germline gives CDR1 SNHLY, CDR2 FYNNEI. Written as DNA, the CDR3 is TGTGCCGGCGCGGGGAGGGATTGGAACACTGAAGCTTTCTTT. Its translation: CAGAGRDWNTEAFF.

The chain combines TRBV7-7 with TRBJ1-5, with D maybe TRBD1 (5 bases). Trimming stripped 9 bases from V and 4 bases from J, with 16 bases between. CDR1 is SSHAT and CDR2 is FNYEAQ in the germline V gene (reference sequence). This CDR3 region has 14 residues. Here the CDR3 DNA reads TGTGCCAGGACTAGGGGAGGAAGGAATCAGCCCCAGCATTTT. It specifies CARTRGGRNQPQHF.